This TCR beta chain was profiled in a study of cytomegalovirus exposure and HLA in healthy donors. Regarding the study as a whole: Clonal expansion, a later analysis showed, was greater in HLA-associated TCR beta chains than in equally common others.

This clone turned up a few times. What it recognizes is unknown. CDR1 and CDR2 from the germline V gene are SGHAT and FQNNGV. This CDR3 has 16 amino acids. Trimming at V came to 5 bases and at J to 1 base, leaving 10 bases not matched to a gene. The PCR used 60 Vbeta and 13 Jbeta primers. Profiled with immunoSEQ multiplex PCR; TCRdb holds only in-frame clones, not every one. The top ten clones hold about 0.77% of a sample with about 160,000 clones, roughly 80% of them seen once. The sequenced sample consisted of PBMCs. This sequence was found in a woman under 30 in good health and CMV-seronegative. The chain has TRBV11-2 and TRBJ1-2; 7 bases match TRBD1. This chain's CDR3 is CASSLDREPINYGYTF. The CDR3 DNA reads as TGTGCCAGCAGCCTCGACAGGGAACCCATTAACTATGGCTACACCTTC. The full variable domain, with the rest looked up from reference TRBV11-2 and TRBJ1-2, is EAGVAQSPRYKIIEKRQSVAFWCNPISGHATLYWYQQILGQGPKLLIQFQNNGVVDDSQLPKDRFSAERLKGVDSTLKIQPAKLEDSAVYLCASSLDREPINYGYTFGSGTRLTVV.